This T cell receptor beta chain was obtained from a study of T cell responses to AZD1222 COVID-19 vaccine. Study findings and constraints: A mostly white British donor set with more females was recruited, and clonal diversity was possibly underestimated.

Details on this clone: Antigen unknown.

Trimming took 6 bases from V and 0 from J, leaving 12 bases between them. The germline gives CDR1 MNHEY, CDR2 SVGAGI. The CDR3 runs 15 residues. Some clones are missing from TCRdb's copy, which holds only in-frame ones; the method was immunoSEQ multiplex PCR. The data contain some 120,000 clones, approximately 83% of them seen just once; the ten biggest clones take up around 9.9%. Sequencing was performed on peripheral blood, taken on day 0 of AZD1222 vaccination. The chain carries TRBV6-5 and TRBJ1-3; D remains unclear. The clonotype originates from an adult in good health. In DNA, the CDR3 is TGTGCCAGCAGGCGGGAGCAGCTCTCTGGAAACACCATATATTTT. As protein: CASRREQLSGNTIYF.